Listed below are T cell receptor beta chains from one sample, sequenced in a study of patients and donors after allogeneic stem cell transplantation. TCRdb re-analysed the RT-PCR reads in MiXCR, keeping a single row per CDR3 protein. The top ten clones hold 5% to 7.5% of a sample with about 960,000 distinct CDR3 sequences, more than 15% of them seen once. Sequencing was carried out using blood, either unsorted or a sorted T cell fraction (not recorded which). These receptors all come from a human donor who was either an allogeneic HSCT recipient or a stem cell or donor lymphocyte infusion donor (not recorded which). It is not recorded whose cells these are; they may come from a transplant donor. The CDR3 runs from the conserved cysteine through the conserved F or W. Fields, in order: J gene, V gene, D gene, clone size, CDR3 DNA, CDR3 protein. A D gene is named only where the DNA matches it firmly. Rows may omit the clone size; those that give it use once, few, many or a size class.

TRBJ2-3 | TRBV2 | . | . | TGTGCCAGCACTCTGGACAGGGAGGGGAGAATAGATACGCAGTATTTT | CASTLDREGRIDTQYF
TRBJ2-1 | TRBV20-1 | TRBD2 | few | TGCAGTGCTAGAGCGTATCAATCCCCCCGGGAGGGTGGATGGGATGAGCAGTTCTTC | CSARAYQSPREGGWDEQFF
TRBJ1-2 | TRBV18 | . | many | TGTGCCAGCTCACCCGACAGCGTTAACTATGGCTACACCTTC | CASSPDSVNYGYTF
TRBJ2-7 | TRBV5-6 | . | . | TGTGCCAGCAGCCCCCGGGCTTTCTACGAGCAGTACTTC | CASSPRAFYEQYF
TRBJ2-7 | TRBV7-2 | . | few | TGTGCCAGCAGCCGAGTCGGGAGCCAATCCTACGAGCAGTACTTC | CASSRVGSQSYEQYF
TRBJ1-6 | TRBV30 | . | . | TGTGCCTGCCTCCGGGACGGCAATAATTCACCCCTCCACTTT | CACLRDGNNSPLHF
TRBJ2-4 | TRBV12-3/TRBV12-4 | TRBD2 | few | TGTGCCAGCAGTTTACGACTAGCGGGGGAGCTTATAGCCAAAAACATTCAGTACTTC | CASSLRLAGELIAKNIQYF
TRBJ2-1 | TRBV6-2/TRBV6-3 | TRBD1 | few | TGTGCCAGCAGTTACTCAGACAGGGGGAGGCACAATGAGCAGTTCTTC | CASSYSDRGRHNEQFF
TRBJ2-7 | TRBV7-8 | TRBD2 | . | TGTGCCAGCAGCTTAGTTGGCGGGAGGGACGGCGAGCAGTACTTC | CASSLVGGRDGEQYF
TRBJ2-7 | TRBV10-3 | . | few | TGTGCCATCAGTGAGTCGTTGTCCTCCTACGAGCAGTACTTC | CAISESLSSYEQYF
TRBJ1-1 | TRBV7-2 | TRBD1 | . | TGTGCCAGCAGCTCGACAGGGGGCGATGGTGAAGCTTTCTTT | CASSSTGGDGEAFF
TRBJ2-2 | TRBV20-1 | TRBD1 | few | TGCAGTGCTAGAGATCCGCCGCGACAGGGGGCTGGCACCGGGGAGCTGTTTTTT | CSARDPPRQGAGTGELFF
TRBJ1-6 | TRBV7-8 | . | . | TGTGCCAGCAGCTTAGCCCACCGCCTTCGGAATAATTCACCCCTCCACTTT | CASSLAHRLRNNSPLHF
TRBJ1-6 | TRBV7-2 | TRBD1 | few | TGTGCCAGCAGCACGCAGGGACAGATTAATTCACCCCTCCACTTT | CASSTQGQINSPLHF
TRBJ1-4 | TRBV15 | . | . | TGTGCCACCAGCAGAGCTGGGGTTGTAAGAGAAAAACTGTTTTTT | CATSRAGVVREKLFF
TRBJ2-7 | TRBV7-6 | TRBD1 | . | TGTGCCAGCAGCCTCTACGGACAGGGAGGCTACGAGCAGTACTTC | CASSLYGQGGYEQYF
TRBJ1-5 | TRBV12-3/TRBV12-4 | . | few | TGTGCCAGCAGTTTTTCGGGGGCAAATCAGCCCCAGCATTTT | CASSFSGANQPQHF
TRBJ2-1 | TRBV24-1 | . | . | TGTGCCACCAGCCCGGGGGCAGATGAGCAGTTCTTC | CATSPGADEQFF
TRBJ2-5 | TRBV5-4 | . | once | TGTGCCAGCAGCCTCCTAATCGGCGAGACCCAGTACTTC | CASSLLIGETQYF
TRBJ1-1 | TRBV27 | . | . | TGTGCCAGCAGTTTAACCCCGGGGGGTCGGGCGAACACTGAAGCTTTCTTT | CASSLTPGGRANTEAFF
TRBJ2-7 | TRBV7-8 | . | . | TGTGCCAGCAGGCCCCAGTACGAGCAGTACTTC | CASRPQYEQYF
TRBJ2-3 | TRBV27 | . | . | TGTGCCAGCGGGGTTAGGACCACAGATACGCAGTATTTT | CASGVRTTDTQYF
TRBJ2-1 | TRBV6-2/TRBV6-3 | . | few | TGTGCCAGCAGTTACTCCCCAGGACCGTGTGAGTTCTTC | CASSYSPGPCEFF
TRBJ1-1 | TRBV30 | . | few | TGTGCCTGGAGTGGTACCAGGGTTAAGGACACTGAAGCTTTCTTT | CAWSGTRVKDTEAFF
TRBJ2-3 | TRBV7-3 | . | few | TGTGCCAGCAGCATAACCGACAGGTCTGGGGATACGCAGTATTTT | CASSITDRSGDTQYF
TRBJ2-2 | TRBV4-3 | . | few | TGCGCCAGCAGTTTTATTGAGAACACCGGGGAGCTGTTTTTT | CASSFIENTGELFF
TRBJ1-1 | TRBV20-1 | . | . | TGCAGTGCTAGAGCCCCAGGGGTCAACACTGAAGCTTTCTTT | CSARAPGVNTEAFF
TRBJ1-5 | TRBV20-1 | . | few | TGCAGTGCTAGAGAAGAAAATCAGCCCCAGCATTTT | CSAREENQPQHF
TRBJ2-5 | TRBV7-9 | . | . | TGTGCCAGCAGCTCAATGTACCAAGAGACCCAGTACTTC | CASSSMYQETQYF
TRBJ1-1 | TRBV4-1 | . | . | TGCGCCAGCAGCCAACTGTCTGAAGCTTTCTTT | CASSQLSEAFF
TRBJ1-4 | TRBV5-1 | . | . | TGCGCCAGCAGCTTGGAAGGGGTGCGGGCTAATGAAAAACTGTTTTTT | CASSLEGVRANEKLFF
TRBJ2-4 | TRBV12-3/TRBV12-4 | . | few | TGTGCCAGCAGTGGGGACGTAAACATTCAGTACTTC | CASSGDVNIQYF
TRBJ2-7 | TRBV12-3/TRBV12-4 | TRBD1 | many | TGTGCCAGCAGCCGGACAGGGGGCTTCTACGAGCAGTACTTC | CASSRTGGFYEQYF
TRBJ2-7 | TRBV12-3/TRBV12-4 | . | few | TGTGCCAGCACTTGGGCGGGGCGTTACGAGCAGTACTTC | CASTWAGRYEQYF
TRBJ1-1 | TRBV9 | TRBD1 | . | TGTGCCAGCAGCGAGGGGGACAGGGAGGCGAACACTGAAGCTTTCTTT | CASSEGDREANTEAFF
TRBJ2-7 | TRBV4-3 | . | few | TGCGCCAGCAGCCAAGATTTAACAGGGGAGGCCTACGAGCAGTACTTC | CASSQDLTGEAYEQYF
TRBJ1-1 | TRBV20-1 | TRBD1 | . | TGCAGTCGAAACGGAAAAAGCGGGACAGGGGACACTGAAGCTTTCTTT | CSRNGKSGTGDTEAFF
TRBJ2-2 | TRBV24-1 | TRBD1 | . | TGTGCCACCAGTGATCGACAGGGGAAGGGCGAGCTGTTTTTT | CATSDRQGKGELFF
TRBJ1-3 | TRBV11-2 | TRBD1 | once | TGTGCCAGCAGCAAAATTCCAGGGGGCATTGGAAACACCATATATTTT | CASSKIPGGIGNTIYF
TRBJ2-7 | TRBV3-1 | TRBD2 | few | TGTGCCAGCAGCCATAGGACTAGCGGGAGTGTGGGGGAGCAGTACTTC | CASSHRTSGSVGEQYF
TRBJ1-1 | TRBV3-1 | . | . | TGTGCCAGCAGGACACTTGGGATGAACACTGAAGCTTTCTTT | CASRTLGMNTEAFF
TRBJ2-3 | TRBV12-3/TRBV12-4 | TRBD2 | . | TGTGCCAGCAGTTTAGTGGGCGGGAGGGCGACAGATACGCAGTATTTT | CASSLVGGRATDTQYF
TRBJ1-1 | TRBV12-3/TRBV12-4 | TRBD1 | many | TGTGCCAGCAGTCCTACAGGGGCTTACTCTGAAGCTTTCTTT | CASSPTGAYSEAFF
TRBJ2-4 | TRBV4-1 | TRBD1 | . | TGCGCCAGCAGCCAAGAAGGTAGGACAGGTCTAGCCAAAAACATTCAGTACTTC | CASSQEGRTGLAKNIQYF
TRBJ2-1 | TRBV12-3/TRBV12-4 | . | . | TGTGCCAGCGGTCCAGTGGGCCTCCTTTCCTACAATGAGCAGTTCTTC | CASGPVGLLSYNEQFF
TRBJ2-5 | TRBV5-1 | TRBD1 | many | TGCGCCAGCAGAACCGGGACAGGGATGTTAGAGACCCAGTACTTC | CASRTGTGMLETQYF
TRBJ1-1 | TRBV6-1 | . | . | TGTGCCAGCAGACCCCGGGCGGTGAACACTGAAGCTTTCTTT | CASRPRAVNTEAFF
TRBJ2-5 | TRBV4-2 | TRBD2 | . | TGTGCCAGCAGTCCTCTGACTAGCAAGCGGGAGACCCAGTACTTC | CASSPLTSKRETQYF
TRBJ1-1 | TRBV20-1 | TRBD1 | few | TGCAGTGCTAGAGCCGGGACAGTTAAAACTGAAGCTTTCTTT | CSARAGTVKTEAFF
TRBJ2-1 | TRBV2 | TRBD2 | . | TGTGCCAGCAGTGCGGAGCGGGGGACCTACAATGAGCAGTTCTTC | CASSAERGTYNEQFF
TRBJ1-2 | TRBV29-1 | TRBD1 | . | TGCAGCGTTGCGCTAATGAGGACAGGGACAGTGGGCTACACCTTC | CSVALMRTGTVGYTF
TRBJ1-4 | TRBV25-1 | . | few | TGTGCCGGGTGGGGGGGCGTCAATGAAAAACTGTTTTTT | CAGWGGVNEKLFF
TRBJ2-3 | TRBV5-6 | . | . | TGTGCCAGCAGCTCTCTTCCCGGGTCCACAGATACGCAGTATTTT | CASSSLPGSTDTQYF
TRBJ2-2 | TRBV11-2 | TRBD2 | few | TGTGCCAGCAGGGGCGCTAAAGCGGGAGCGAACACCGGGGAGCTGTTTTTT | CASRGAKAGANTGELFF
TRBJ1-1 | TRBV20-1 | . | few | TGCAGTGCTAGTATTCCAGGGTGGAGTACTGAAGCTTTCTTT | CSASIPGWSTEAFF
TRBJ2-7 | TRBV25-1 | . | . | TGTGCCAGCAGTGCAGAAATATACGAGCAGTACTTC | CASSAEIYEQYF
TRBJ2-1 | TRBV2 | TRBD2 | . | TGTGCCAGCAGTCGGACTAGCGGGAGTTACATTGAGCAGTTCTTC | CASSRTSGSYIEQFF
TRBJ2-1 | TRBV6-1 | . | . | TGTGCCAGCACCAAGATGCCCCAAGGTGAGCAGTTCTTC | CASTKMPQGEQFF